This T cell receptor beta chain was recorded in a study of blood T cell repertoires in COVID-19. Overall study context: Both acute and convalescent COVID-19 samples were obtained from the United States, Italy and Spain. T cells, B-cell-depleted T cells, or PBMCs supplied cDNA or gDNA.

This clone was counted between two and nine times. In the original workflow: Reference gene primer amplification gave estimated nucleated cell counts. Clones were sequenced by immunoSEQ multiplex PCR, and TCRdb holds only the in-frame ones, with some missing. The V and J calls and clone size are taken from that table; D and trimming were inferred from the DNA. The sample has about 410,000 clones, roughly 89% seen once; the top ten hold over 1.3%. Unmatched junction bases numbered 9, after V lost 3 bases and J lost 0 bases. Germline CDR1 SGHTS, CDR2 YDEGEE. The CDR3 spans 18 residues. This clonotype was sampled from a woman in her twenties or thirties with active or convalescent COVID-19. Sequenced sample: peripheral blood. This chain links TRBV5-8 with TRBJ2-6; TRBD1 matches 7 bases. The CDR3 protein is CASSWDRLLNSGANVLTF. CDR3 DNA sequence: TGTGCCAGCAGCTGGGACAGATTATTGAACTCTGGGGCCAACGTCCTGACTTTC.